Shown below are 27 T cell receptor beta chains from a single sample sequenced in a study of response to subunit inactivated influenza vaccine. Via MiXCR, TCRdb re-called the RT-PCR reads, giving one row per CDR3 protein. The repertoire includes about 650,000 distinct CDR3 sequences, more than 15% of them detected once, and roughly 10% sits in the top ten. The sample in question was PBMCs from blood, obtained about 13 days after vaccination. Source of these receptors: a man over 45 who received an inactivated influenza vaccine.

V is TRBV24-1 and J is TRBJ2-1; TRBD2 matches 15 bases. CDR3 size: 21 residues. CDR1 KGHDR and CDR2 SFDVKD come from the germline V gene. Trimming cost V 9 bases and J 2 bases; bases outside gene matches: 19. The CDR3 region has the DNA TGTGCCACCTTTTATTCCCCGGGACTAGCGGGGGGTAACCTTCCCTACAATGAGCAGTTCTTC. As protein: CATFYSPGLAGGNLPYNEQFF.

The chain uses TRBV12-3 or TRBV12-4 and TRBJ1-2, with 9 bases lining up with TRBD1. With V trimmed by 3 bases and J by 4 bases, 6 bases remained unmatched. CDR3 length: 15 amino acids. CDR3 DNA: TGTGCCAGCAGTTTCCGGACAGGGGAGGCCTATGGCTACACCTTC. Translated: CASSFRTGEAYGYTF.

Details on this clonotype: A clone one base away is much larger, so this may be a read error. Given the absence of the conserved phenylalanine or tryptophan at the CDR3 end, a read error is likely. The chain recombines TRBV24-1 with TRBJ2-5; 10 bases match TRBD1. The CDR3 consists of 15 residues. The V segment lost 4 bases and the J segment 5 bases; nucleotides outside the gene matches: 6. In germline, CDR1 is KGHDR, CDR2 SFDVKD. The CDR3 DNA follows: TGTGCCACCAGTGAGGGGGGACAGGGGAGTGAGACCCAGTACTTG. This codes for CATSEGGQGSETQYL.

The chain joins TRBV7-9 to TRBJ2-1; D is perhaps TRBD1 (6 bases). CDR1 and CDR2 from the germline V gene are SEHNR and FQNEAQ (reference sequence). CDR3 length: 12 residues. Trimming stripped 6 bases from V and 10 bases from J, with 13 bases between. CDR3 in amino acids: CASRPSGQEQFF. The CDR3, as DNA: TGTGCCAGCAGACCATCTGGACAGGAGCAGTTCTTC.

The J gene is TRBJ2-1, the V gene TRBV19; 8 positions match TRBD2. Germline CDR1 LNHDA, CDR2 SQIVND (reference sequence). The CDR3 loop spans 16 amino acids. V was clipped by 2 bases and J by 2 bases; unmatched bases: 5. The CDR3 spells CASSINLAGPYNEQFF. Here the CDR3 DNA reads TGTGCCAGTAGTATAAACCTAGCGGGCCCCTACAATGAGCAGTTCTTC.

The J gene is TRBJ1-1, the V gene TRBV5-1, with D possibly matching TRBD1 (5 bases). The CDR3 sequence is 16 residues long. Deletions cut 4 bases from V and 1 base from J, with 17 bases between. CDR1 is SGHRS and CDR2 is YFSETQ in the germline V gene. The CDR3 DNA sequence: TGCGCCAGCAGCCTGGATGCGGCAGGGACGAACACTGAAGCTTTCTTT. Translating it yields CASSLDAAGTNTEAFF.

The chain couples TRBV5-1 to TRBJ2-2; possibly TRBD1 or TRBD2 for D (5 bases each). Trimming shortened V by 3 bases and J by 5 bases, and 17 bases separated the two germline ends. Germline V gene sequence: CDR1 SGHRS, CDR2 YFSETQ. The CDR3 spans 16 residues. The CDR3 spells CASSWGDVDITGELFF. CDR3 DNA: TGCGCCAGCAGCTGGGGAGACGTGGACATTACCGGGGAGCTGTTTTTT. The variable domain in full, with the rest retrieved from reference TRBV5-1 and TRBJ2-2, is KAGVTQTPRYLIKTRGQQVTLSCSPISGHRSVSWYQQTPGQGLQFLFEYFSETQRNKGNFPGRFSGRQFSNSRSEMNVSTLELGDSALYLCASSWGDVDITGELFFGEGSRLTVL.

This clonotype was detected many times. This rearrangement joins TRBV5-1 to TRBJ2-1; maybe TRBD1 (5 bases). CDR1 is SGHRS and CDR2 is YFSETQ in the germline V gene. V lost 0 bases, J lost 7 bases, and 11 bases lay in between. This CDR3 spans 14 amino acids. CDR3 nucleotide sequence: TGCGCCAGCAGCTTGGACGCAGGGTGGAATGAGCAGTTCTTC. Its protein product is CASSLDAGWNEQFF. Full variable domain (outside the CDR3, taken from reference TRBV5-1 and TRBJ2-1): KAGVTQTPRYLIKTRGQQVTLSCSPISGHRSVSWYQQTPGQGLQFLFEYFSETQRNKGNFPGRFSGRQFSNSRSEMNVSTLELGDSALYLCASSLDAGWNEQFFGPGTRLTVL.

The gene calls are TRBV23-1 and TRBJ2-7; 7 bases align to TRBD2. TRBV23-1 is placed among ORFs of uncertain function. V shed 6 bases, J shed 0 bases, and the junction held 11 bases outside the gene matches. CDR3 size: 16 residues. The CDR3 reads CASRISRDYRSYEQYF. CDR3 DNA: TGCGCCAGCAGAATCTCCCGGGACTACCGCTCCTACGAGCAGTACTTC.

This clonotype was detected a few times. This sequence joins TRBV6-5 and TRBJ2-3; TRBD2 agrees at 14 bases. CDR3 length: 22 amino acids. The J segment lost 0 bases and the V segment lost 7 bases, leaving 21 bases of the junction unmatched. Germline CDR1 MNHEY, CDR2 SVGAGI. This chain's CDR3 is CASTKRGEPGLAGAVSTDTQYF. As DNA, the CDR3 is TGTGCCAGCACCAAACGGGGGGAACCGGGACTAGCGGGAGCCGTAAGCACAGATACGCAGTATTTT.

This clonotype was detected many times. V is TRBV12-3 or TRBV12-4 and J is TRBJ2-7; TRBD2 aligns across 9 bases. The trim removed 6 bases at V and 2 bases at J, leaving 5 bases unmatched. The CDR3 runs to 14 residues. This chain's CDR3 is CASSPGGRAYEQYF. DNA of the CDR3: TGTGCCAGCAGCCCCGGCGGGAGGGCCTACGAGCAGTACTTC.

This clonotype was counted only a few times. V usage is TRBV20-1 and J usage is TRBJ1-5, with D uncertain. Germline V CDR1 and CDR2: DFQATT, SNEGSKA (reference sequence). V dropped 0 bases and J dropped 4 bases, with 4 bases sitting between them. The CDR3 loop spans 12 amino acids. The CDR3 sequence is CSAREANQPQHF. CDR3 DNA: TGCAGTGCTAGAGAAGCTAATCAGCCCCAGCATTTT.

This clonotype was counted between two and nine times. This chain links TRBV15 with TRBJ2-3; possibly TRBD1 for D (5 bases). The V gene's germline CDR1 is LNHNV and CDR2 YYDKDF (reference sequence). Trimming shortened V by 0 bases and J by 2 bases, and 12 bases separated the two germline ends. The length of the CDR3 is 16 residues. Here the CDR3 DNA reads TGTGCCACCAGCAGAGATGCGTCAGGGCTCACAGATACGCAGTATTTT. This translates into CATSRDASGLTDTQYF.

This clonotype was recorded a few times. The chain is built from TRBV5-1 and TRBJ2-2; 9 nucleotides align to TRBD2. The CDR3 totals 16 residues. Germline-derived CDR1 and CDR2 are SGHRS and YFSETQ. Trimming took 5 bases from V and 5 from J; bases not matched to a gene: 10. The CDR3 reads CASRELAGDGTGELFF. The CDR3 nucleotides read TGCGCCAGCAGGGAGTTAGCGGGAGATGGAACCGGGGAGCTGTTTTTT.

V gene TRBV12-3 or TRBV12-4 combines with J gene TRBJ1-2, with TRBD1 identical over 9 bases. The trim removed 6 bases at V and 4 bases at J, leaving 9 bases unmatched. The CDR3 runs to 15 residues. CDR3 nucleotides: TGTGCCAGCAGCCCAAGGACAGGGGCCATCTATGGCTACACCTTC. Protein: CASSPRTGAIYGYTF.

This chain joins TRBV7-8 and TRBJ2-3; D possibly corresponds to TRBD2 (5 bases). CDR3 size: 14 residues. The ends were cut back, 7 bases at V and 5 bases at J, with 16 bases in the middle. CDR1 and CDR2 (germline): SGHVS, FQNEAQ. CDR3 DNA sequence: TGTGCCAGCACAACGGAGGCGTTCGTAGATACGCAGTATTTT. This translates into CASTTEAFVDTQYF.

The V call is TRBV27, the J call TRBJ1-1; D unresolved. The V gene's germline CDR1 is MNHEY and CDR2 SMNVEV (reference sequence). V lost 2 bases and J lost 2, with 9 bases in between. The CDR3 is 14 residues long. CDR3 DNA: TGTGCCAGCAGTTTAGGGGAGTTTAACACTGAAGCTTTCTTT. It encodes CASSLGEFNTEAFF.

This clonotype was observed a handful of times. In nucleotides, the CDR3 is TGTGCCAGCAGCTCGGACAGGCAATACACAGATACGCAGTATTTT. Encoded protein: CASSSDRQYTDTQYF. This chain connects TRBV11-2 to TRBJ2-3, with 7 bases aligning to TRBD1. The J segment lost 2 bases and the V segment lost 4 bases, leaving 6 bases of the junction unmatched. This CDR3 has 15 amino acids. The germline gives CDR1 SGHAT, CDR2 FQNNGV.

This clonotype came up a few times. V and J are TRBV20-1 and TRBJ1-5; D possibly corresponds to TRBD1 (6 bases). Germline lookup yields CDR1 DFQATT and CDR2 SNEGSKA (reference sequence). V lost 2 bases to trimming and J lost 2 bases, with 16 bases between them. This CDR3 contains 16 residues. CDR3 sequence (DNA): TGCAGTGCTAGAAGGGGAAGACAGGAAGGCAATCAGCCCCAGCATTTT. This encodes CSARRGRQEGNQPQHF.

The V and J genes are TRBV10-3 and TRBJ2-3; 9 bases are a match to TRBD1. This CDR3 has 14 amino acids. CDR1 is ENHRY and CDR2 is SYGVKD in the germline V gene. V shed 8 bases, J shed 1 base, and the junction held 4 bases outside the gene matches. For the CDR3, the DNA is TGTGCCATCGGGGGGACAGGGCGCACAGATACGCAGTATTTT. Its translation is CAIGGTGRTDTQYF.

This clonotype has at least ten counts. V gene TRBV6-1 combines with J gene TRBJ2-1; D gene unclear. CDR3 length: 18 amino acids. Per germline, CDR1 MNHNS and CDR2 SASEGT. The V gene lost 2 bases and the J gene lost 0 bases, with 17 bases spanning the gap. For the CDR3, the DNA is TGTGCCAGCAGTGAACGTCGTGGTCTCACAAGCTCCTACAATGAGCAGTTCTTC. The encoded protein is CASSERRGLTSSYNEQFF.

This clonotype was recorded many times. The CDR3 coding sequence is TGCGCCAGCAGCCAGGACCAATCCCTCTACAATGAGCAGTTCTTC. As protein: CASSQDQSLYNEQFF. The chain recombines TRBV5-1 with TRBJ2-1; no clear D gene. CDR3 size: 15 residues. V was cut by 4 bases and J by 3 bases, with 14 bases left in between. CDR1 is SGHRS, CDR2 YFSETQ, per germline.

A note on this clonotype: Being one base from a much bigger clone, this may be a read error. The chain carries TRBV7-2 and TRBJ2-1, with D possibly being TRBD1 (5 bases). The CDR3 contains 12 residues. Germline lookup yields CDR1 SGHTA and CDR2 FQGNSA. Trimming left V 4 bases short and J 8 bases short, with 9 bases between. The CDR3, as DNA: TGTGCCAGCAGCTCCCAGGGCTATGAGCAGTTCTTC. Residues: CASSSQGYEQFF.

This clonotype showed up just a few times. This rearrangement joins TRBV6-2 or TRBV6-3 to TRBJ2-3; the D gene could be TRBD1 or TRBD2 (6 bases each). This CDR3 has 15 residues. Germline V lookup: CDR1 MNHEY, CDR2 SVGEGT. V lost 7 bases and J lost 2, with 16 bases in between. CDR3 protein: CASTFLGGLTDTQYF. CDR3 coding DNA: TGTGCCAGCACCTTCCTTGGGGGGCTCACAGATACGCAGTATTTT.

The chain joins TRBV20-1 to TRBJ2-5; TRBD2 is a possible D gene (5 bases). The germline V and J ends were trimmed by 3 bases and 1 base, with 12 bases remaining between them. The CDR3 has 14 amino acids. Germline V gene data show CDR1 as DFQATT and CDR2 as SNEGSKA (reference sequence). CDR3 region: CSARSGGGQETQYF. The CDR3 DNA sequence: TGCAGTGCTAGGAGCGGCGGCGGCCAAGAGACCCAGTACTTC.

This clonotype has a handful of counts. The chain recombines TRBV25-1 with TRBJ1-1; unclear D gene. The ends were cut back, 10 bases at V and 1 base at J, with 13 bases in the middle. This CDR3 comprises 13 residues. Germline V CDR1 and CDR2: MGHDK, SYGVNS. The CDR3 protein is CATSRSANTEAFF. In DNA form, the CDR3 reads TGTGCCACCTCAAGGTCGGCGAACACTGAAGCTTTCTTT.

This chain uses TRBV20-1 with TRBJ2-7; tentatively, D is TRBD1 (5 bases). The CDR3 runs to 13 residues. The ends were cut back, 6 bases at V and 9 bases at J, with 21 bases in the middle. Germline loops: CDR1 DFQATT, CDR2 SNEGSKA (reference sequence). CDR3 protein: CSAQTRVLQGQYF. CDR3 DNA sequence: TGCAGTGCCCAGACACGGGTCCTTCAGGGGCAGTACTTC.